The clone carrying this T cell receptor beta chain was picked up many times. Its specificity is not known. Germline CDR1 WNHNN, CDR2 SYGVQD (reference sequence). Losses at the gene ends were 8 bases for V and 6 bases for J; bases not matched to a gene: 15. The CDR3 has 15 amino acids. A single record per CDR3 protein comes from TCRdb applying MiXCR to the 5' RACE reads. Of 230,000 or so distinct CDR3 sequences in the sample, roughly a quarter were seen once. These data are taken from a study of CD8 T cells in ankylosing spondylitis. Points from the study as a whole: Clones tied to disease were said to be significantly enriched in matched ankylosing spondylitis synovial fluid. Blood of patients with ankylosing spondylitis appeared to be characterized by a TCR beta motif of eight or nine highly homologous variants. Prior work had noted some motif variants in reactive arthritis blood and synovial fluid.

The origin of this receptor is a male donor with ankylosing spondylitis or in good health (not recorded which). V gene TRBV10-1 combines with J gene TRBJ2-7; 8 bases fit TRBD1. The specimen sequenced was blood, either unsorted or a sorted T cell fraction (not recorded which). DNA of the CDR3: TGCGCCAGCCCCCGGACAGGGAGAGGGAAAAGCGAGCAGTACTTC. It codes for CASPRTGRGKSEQYF.